This T cell receptor beta chain emerged from a study of control samples from healthy donors and cancer patients. Germline V gene data show CDR1 as LNHNV and CDR2 as YYDKDF (reference sequence). This CDR3 contains 15 residues. With 1 base clipped from V and 5 bases from J, the junction kept 3 bases outside the gene matches. Sequenced by immunoSEQ multiplex PCR; TCRdb stores in-frame clones only, minus some. Of around 190,000 clones in the sample, approximately 90% were seen once. The chain joins TRBV15 to TRBJ1-5; 9 bases are a match to TRBD1. This receptor was identified in a man aged 25-40 years in good health. Sequencing input: blood. The CDR3 DNA sequence: TGTGCCACCAGCAGAGGACAGGGGGTTTATCAGCCCCAGCATTTT. This gives the protein CATSRGQGVYQPQHF. The entire variable domain, with the rest obtained from reference TRBV15 and TRBJ1-5, is as follows: DAMVIQNPRYQVTQFGKPVTLSCSQTLNHNVMYWYQQKSSQAPKLLFHYYDKDFNNEADTPDNFQSRRPNTSFCFLDIRSPGLGDTAMYLCATSRGQGVYQPQHFGDGTRLSIL.